This TCR beta chain was identified during a study of CD8 T cells in ankylosing spondylitis (dated by TCRdb to the late 2010s). A note on the overall study: T cell receptor beta repertoires were profiled in healthy donors and ankylosing spondylitis patients so that disease-linked TCR variants could be found. The full study cohort comprised about 24 ankylosing spondylitis patients and about a hundred healthy donors. Samples of peripheral blood were taken, and for ankylosing spondylitis patients, synovial fluid was collected as well.

The CDR3 starts with the cysteine, ends with the phenylalanine, and has 13 residues. Solely the CDR3 DNA is kept, with 39 bases framed from the first base. V gives up 5 bases and J gives up 7 bases, and the segment between their germline ends measures 15 bases. CDR1 and CDR2, per the germline V gene, are SGHTA and FQGNSA. The paper as a whole reports these results and caveats: Some motif variants had previously been reported in the synovial fluid and blood of reactive arthritis patients, which suggests shared mechanisms of disease initiation. The disease-linked clones were reported as significantly enriched in matched synovial fluid samples from ankylosing spondylitis patients. Blood from ankylosing spondylitis patients appeared to be characterized by a TCR beta motif composed of eight or nine highly homologous amino acid variants. A CD8+ phenotype was shown by the disease-linked clones, which were found at relatively low frequencies in peripheral blood.

Sequencing instrument: Illumina HiSeq 2500. Quantitative 5'-RACE with molecular barcodes was used to prepare TCR beta libraries. As for the authors' bioinformatics: A new computational method, built on a probabilistic model of VDJ rearrangement, was used to identify disease-linked TCR variants. The public reads were reprocessed in TCRdb via fastp at Q25 and MiXCR, keeping in-frame beta chains. Under each unique CDR3 protein, matching rows form one entry showing the most common genes and DNA. Clone size and V and J calls follow TCRdb, not the original study. The sample contains 40,000 or so distinct CDR3 sequences, about 11% of them found a single time. The ten most abundant clones make up just over 1.4% of the sample. This clonotype was counted only a few times. No cognate antigen has been identified for it. Per-base quality was not reported, and no clone a single base away is much larger than it.

Source material: blood, either unsorted or a sorted T cell fraction (not recorded which). The chain employs TRBV7-2 and TRBJ2-7, and TRBD2 may be the D gene, going by 6 matching bases. This receptor was obtained from a male donor with ankylosing spondylitis or in good health (not recorded which). The CDR3 reads as follows: CASSPPPRGEQYF. The nucleotides are TGTGCCAGCAGCCCGCCCCCCCGGGGGGAGCAGTACTTC.